The subject of this entry is one TCR beta chain. Its antigen is not known. The time point was: week 35, safety follow-up. Mutant IDH1 20-mer peptide, at 300 ug, made up each vaccine dose, with topical imiquimod. This sample stems from a study of a mutant IDH1 vaccine in newly diagnosed glioma. Using immunoSEQ multiplex PCR, the repertoire was profiled, and TCRdb retains in-frame clones only, with some absent. The repertoire holds 34,000 or so clones, around 84% seen once, with just over 15% in the top ten. Sequenced material: PBMCs, taken from a glioma patient whose treatment included an IDH1 peptide vaccine. This clonotype was obtained from a man in his thirties or forties with glioma.

CDR3 nucleotide sequence: TGTGCCGTCCGGGCGTTCTCCTACAATGAGCAGTTCTTC. Encoded protein: CAVRAFSYNEQFF. This chain links TRBV6-5 with TRBJ2-1; D unresolved. The CDR3 runs to 13 residues. Germline V gives CDR1 MNHEY, CDR2 SVGAGI. Trimming removed 11 bases from V and 0 bases from J, with 11 bases in between.